Detailed here is one TCR beta chain. Original processing methods: For nucleated cells, counts were estimated from reference gene primer amplification. TCRdb's table, derived via immunoSEQ multiplex PCR, lists solely in-frame clones and lacks some. V, J and clone size derive from that table, while D and trimming were established from the DNA sequence. The data show over 250,000 clones, around nine tenths seen once. The CDR3 covers 21 residues. Per germline, CDR1 KGHSH and CDR2 LQKENI. Losses at the gene ends were 2 bases for V and 4 bases for J; bases not matched to a gene: 14. This sample is drawn from a study of blood T cell repertoires in COVID-19. In the study overall: The analysed material was cDNA or gDNA that came from T cells, B-cell-depleted T cells, or PBMCs.

The TCR originated in a woman between 65 and 79 years old with COVID-19, enrolled during active disease. Sequencing used peripheral blood. The chain joins TRBV18 to TRBJ2-1; 16 positions agree with TRBD2. CDR3 DNA: TGTGCCAGCTCACCAACCCCGGGACTAGCGGGGGGGCCGTCGGTATACAATGAGCAGTTCTTC. It specifies CASSPTPGLAGGPSVYNEQFF.